The 23 T cell receptor beta chains in this list originate from one sample, sequenced in a study listed by TCRdb under 2016. Library construction relied on RT-PCR. Sequencer: Illumina MiSeq. Clones were called with MiXCR by TCRdb after fastp trimmed the public reads at Q25, and only in-frame beta chains were retained. Entries are consolidated by CDR3 protein sequence, retaining the most common genes and DNA. In this sample the table shows about 680,000 distinct CDR3 sequences, more than 13% of which occur a single time. The top ten hold 3.6% of the sample. Sequenced: memory CD4+ T cells from blood. All receptors come from a female donor in good health, serving as a healthy control.

The genes are TRBV20-1 and TRBJ2-2, with TRBD1 as a possible D gene (5 bases). Trimming pared 6 bases from V and 0 bases from J, leaving 11 bases between. Germline loops: CDR1 DFQATT, CDR2 SNEGSKA (reference sequence). The CDR3 sequence is 14 residues long. The CDR3 reads CSALPTANTGELFF. CDR3 coding DNA: TGCAGTGCCCTGCCGACAGCGAACACCGGGGAGCTGTTTTTT.

V usage is TRBV19 and J usage is TRBJ2-1, with 8 bases matching TRBD2. This CDR3 is 14 amino acids long. Per germline, CDR1 LNHDA and CDR2 SQIVND (reference sequence). The trim removed 11 bases at V and 5 bases at J, leaving 11 bases unmatched. The CDR3 reads CASRGSGSDNEQFF. The CDR3 coding sequence is TGTGCCTCCAGGGGAAGCGGGAGTGACAATGAGCAGTTCTTC.

Ten or more counts support this clonotype. The chain couples TRBV12-3 or TRBV12-4 to TRBJ1-5, with TRBD1 matching 8 bases. The CDR3 loop spans 13 amino acids. V lost 7 bases and J lost 4; bases outside the gene matches: 3. CDR3 nucleotides: TGTGCCAGCACTAGACAGGGGAATCAGCCCCAGCATTTT. It is translated as CASTRQGNQPQHF.

There are many counts of this clonotype. The CDR3, as DNA: TGCAGTGCTAGAGTCGAGGGGCAGGAGGGCTACACCTTC. Translation: CSARVEGQEGYTF. The V call is TRBV20-1, the J call TRBJ1-2; D perhaps matches TRBD1 (5 bases). Per the germline V gene, CDR1 is DFQATT and CDR2 is SNEGSKA (reference sequence). The CDR3 extends over 13 amino acids. The V and J ends lost 1 base and 8 bases respectively, with 14 bases between them.

This clonotype was seen only a few times. The rearrangement uses TRBV6-5 and TRBJ1-3; D is unclear. Germline values: CDR1 MNHEY, CDR2 SVGAGI. V was shortened by 10 bases and J by 1 base, with 8 bases between the two germline ends. The CDR3 sequence is 12 residues long. CDR3 region: CATVGSGNTIYF. CDR3 bases: TGTGCCACGGTGGGTTCTGGAAACACCATATATTTT.

This clonotype was picked up a small number of times. The chain combines TRBV29-1 with TRBJ2-3; a weak D match, TRBD2 (6 bases). V lost 5 bases and J 5 bases, leaving 14 bases between the germline ends. In germline, CDR1 is SQVTM, CDR2 ANQGSEA. CDR3 size: 13 residues. As DNA, the CDR3 is TGCAGCGTTTCGCCTGGGAGGAAAGATACGCAGTATTTT. It is translated as CSVSPGRKDTQYF.

V is TRBV11-2 and J is TRBJ2-7; 12 bases are a match to TRBD2. Trimming took 4 bases from V and 2 from J; bases not matched to a gene: 3. There are 15 residues in the CDR3. In germline, CDR1 is SGHAT, CDR2 FQNNGV. The CDR3 protein is CASSWTSGETYEQYF. The CDR3 DNA reads as TGTGCCAGCAGCTGGACTAGCGGGGAGACCTACGAGCAGTACTTC.

The chain links TRBV7-2 to TRBJ2-7, with TRBD2 identical over 12 bases. Germline lookup yields CDR1 SGHTA and CDR2 FQGNSA. The V segment lost 6 bases and the J segment 3 bases; nucleotides outside the gene matches: 6. This CDR3 comprises 15 residues. CDR3 residues: CASSSTSGRIYEQYF. CDR3 bases: TGTGCCAGCAGTTCAACTAGCGGGAGGATCTACGAGCAGTACTTC.

At least ten counts were recorded for this clonotype. The V and J genes are TRBV20-1 and TRBJ2-7, with 13 bases matching TRBD2. V lost 6 bases, J lost 2 bases, and 4 bases stayed unmatched. CDR3 length: 14 amino acids. The germline CDR1 and CDR2 sequences are DFQATT and SNEGSKA (reference sequence). CDR3 nucleotides: TGCAGTGCCGTACTAGCGGGAGGGGCCTACGAGCAGTACTTC. Translated, it gives CSAVLAGGAYEQYF.

The genes are TRBV9 and TRBJ2-1; 7 nucleotides line up with TRBD1. CDR1 is SGDLS and CDR2 is YYNGEE in the germline V gene. Germline trimming cut 1 base from V and 5 bases from J; bases unmatched to any gene: 6. The CDR3 consists of 15 residues. The CDR3 bases are TGTGCCAGCAGCGTAAGGGGCGACAGGGACAATGAGCAGTTCTTC. Translating it yields CASSVRGDRDNEQFF.

This chain links TRBV20-1 with TRBJ1-1; D not certain. Per germline, CDR1 DFQATT and CDR2 SNEGSKA (reference sequence). This CDR3 has 8 residues. The V and J ends lost 3 bases and 10 bases respectively, with 3 bases between them. This CDR3 reads CSARAAFF. The DNA of the CDR3 is TGCAGTGCTAGGGCAGCTTTCTTT.

This clonotype was seen a handful of times. The chain links TRBV15 to TRBJ1-5; a possible D gene is TRBD1 (5 bases). The CDR3 has 17 residues. The V gene lost 0 bases and the J gene lost 0 bases, with 12 bases spanning the gap. Germline V gene data show CDR1 as LNHNV and CDR2 as YYDKDF (reference sequence). The CDR3 loop is CATSRDTIGDSNQPQHF. In DNA form, the CDR3 reads TGTGCCACCAGCAGAGATACGATAGGGGATAGCAATCAGCCCCAGCATTTT.

This sequence joins TRBV29-1 and TRBJ1-2; 9 bases are shared with TRBD1. The CDR3 is made up of 13 amino acids. With 7 bases clipped from V and 8 bases from J, the junction kept 11 bases outside the gene matches. Germline-derived CDR1 and CDR2 are SQVTM and ANQGSEA. CDR3 residues: CSGVGQGLWGYTF. In nucleotides, the CDR3 is TGCAGCGGGGTAGGACAGGGGCTGTGGGGCTACACCTTC.

The gene calls are TRBV20-1 and TRBJ2-5, with D perhaps TRBD1 or TRBD2 (5 bases each). The CDR3 is made up of 13 amino acids. V lost 2 bases to trimming and J lost 5 bases, with 12 bases between them. Germline loops: CDR1 DFQATT, CDR2 SNEGSKA (reference sequence). The CDR3 bases are TGCAGTGCTAGACGGGACGTCAGCGAGACCCAGTACTTC. Its translation is CSARRDVSETQYF.

J is TRBJ2-7 and V is TRBV6-5; D is perhaps TRBD1 (5 bases). This CDR3 has 16 amino acids. Between the trimmed V and J ends, which lost 0 bases and 3 bases, there was a span of 15 bases. Germline V CDR1 and CDR2: MNHEY, SVGAGI. The CDR3 DNA is TGTGCCAGCAGTTACTCGACCAGGGCCATGGTCTACGAGCAGTACTTC. This gives the protein CASSYSTRAMVYEQYF.

This clonotype was seen at least ten times. The rearrangement links TRBV12-3 or TRBV12-4 to TRBJ2-1; maybe TRBD2 (6 bases). The CDR3 runs 17 residues. V lost 5 bases and J 9 bases, leaving 26 bases between the germline ends. Written as DNA, the CDR3 is TGTGCCAGCAGTGGGGACTTCGGGAATAGTGGCGCAGCTGAGCAGTTCTTC. Translating it yields CASSGDFGNSGAAEQFF.

The rearrangement links TRBV10-3 to TRBJ2-5, with D perhaps TRBD2 (6 bases). Deletions cut 0 bases from V and 6 bases from J, with 8 bases between. CDR1 and CDR2 (germline): ENHRY, SYGVKD. The CDR3 contains 13 residues. CDR3 sequence (DNA): TGTGCCATCAGTGAGTCAGGGACTCAGACCCAGTACTTC. It codes for CAISESGTQTQYF.

A few counts support this clonotype. The J gene is TRBJ1-1, the V gene TRBV6-4; D is unresolved. Germline CDR1 reads MRHNA; CDR2 reads SNTAGT. The CDR3 length is 14 residues. The V end lost 7 bases, the J end lost 2 bases, and 14 bases lay between the germline ends. The DNA for the CDR3 is TGTGCCAGCATTGTCCTAGAGGGAAACACTGAAGCTTTCTTT. Protein: CASIVLEGNTEAFF.

This clonotype was detected only a few times. This chain joins TRBV7-2 and TRBJ1-4, with D perhaps TRBD1 (5 bases). This CDR3 comprises 14 residues. Trimming pared 4 bases from V and 7 bases from J, leaving 13 bases between. Germline V lookup: CDR1 SGHTA, CDR2 FQGNSA. The CDR3 DNA sequence: TGTGCCAGCAGCTCCGTATGGGGGAGTGAAAAACTGTTTTTT. Translation gives CASSSVWGSEKLFF.

This clonotype has a count of ten or more. V and J are TRBV29-1 and TRBJ2-4; possibly TRBD1 or TRBD2 for D (5 bases each). This CDR3 is built from 13 residues. The germline V gene encodes CDR1 SQVTM and CDR2 ANQGSEA. V was cut by 3 bases and J by 0 bases, with 6 bases left in between. The CDR3 sequence: CSVEGVAKNIQYF. The CDR3 DNA follows: TGCAGCGTTGAGGGGGTAGCCAAAAACATTCAGTACTTC. Combining the CDR3 with reference TRBV29-1 and TRBJ2-4 gives the whole variable domain SAVISQKPSRDICQRGTSLTIQCQVDSQVTMMFWYRQQPGQSLTLIATANQGSEATYESGFVIDKFPISRPNLTFSTLTVSNMSPEDSSIYLCSVEGVAKNIQYFGAGTRLSVL.

The chain uses TRBV11-2 and TRBJ1-2, with a weak D call TRBD1 (6 bases). Germline V gene data show CDR1 as SGHAT and CDR2 as FQNNGV. V shed 5 bases and J shed 13 bases, with 20 bases lying between them. The length of the CDR3 is 13 residues. CDR3 sequence: CASSQAVDRLSTF. CDR3 DNA sequence: TGTGCCAGCAGCCAAGCGGTCGACAGGTTGTCCACCTTC.

The chain couples TRBV27 to TRBJ2-7, with D perhaps matching TRBD1 (6 bases). CDR3 size: 13 residues. Trimming left V 6 bases short and J 5 bases short, with 14 bases between. Germline CDR1 MNHEY, CDR2 SMNVEV (reference sequence). CDR3 sequence: CASSRTVVDEQYF. CDR3 in DNA: TGTGCCAGCAGCCGGACAGTGGTGGACGAGCAGTACTTC.

This clonotype has a handful of counts. This chain joins TRBV28 and TRBJ2-7, with D possibly matching TRBD1 (6 bases). CDR1 MDHEN and CDR2 SYDVKM come from the germline V gene. The CDR3 sequence is 12 residues long. The V end was cut by 8 bases, the J end by 4 bases, with 12 bases between. CDR3 nucleotides: TGTGCCAGCTTCGCGAGGGGGTACGAGCAGTACTTC. This encodes CASFARGYEQYF.